The source of this T cell receptor beta chain is a study of blood T cells in healthy people across ages. Study results and limitations: In these data, TCR beta diversity tracked strongly with naive T cell percentage. Per million T cells, TCR beta diversity dropped about linearly as age rose. The diversity estimates, figures obtained from one million T cells, were considered underestimates.

Caucasian, healthy and from Russia, the donors were aged between roughly 6 and 95. CDR1 is SGHTA, CDR2 FQGNSA, per germline. The junction had 6 bases not matched to a gene; V was cut back by 4 bases and J by 1 base. The CDR3 has 15 residues. This clonotype has just a few counts. Its antigen is currently unknown. Primers used in a second PCR of roughly 7 to 12 cycles were a sample-barcoded 5' primer and a J-beta primer mix. TCRdb used MiXCR to reprocess the 5' RACE reads, holding one entry per CDR3 protein. The profile shows over 950,000 distinct CDR3 sequences, roughly 51% of them singletons. The chain couples TRBV7-2 to TRBJ2-7, with 8 nucleotides matching TRBD2. The source of this sequence is a woman aged 60-70 years in good health. The sequencing input was blood. CDR3 nucleotides: TGTGCCAGCAGCTACGCGGGAGGTACTTCCTACGAGCAGTACTTC. Translated, it gives CASSYAGGTSYEQYF.